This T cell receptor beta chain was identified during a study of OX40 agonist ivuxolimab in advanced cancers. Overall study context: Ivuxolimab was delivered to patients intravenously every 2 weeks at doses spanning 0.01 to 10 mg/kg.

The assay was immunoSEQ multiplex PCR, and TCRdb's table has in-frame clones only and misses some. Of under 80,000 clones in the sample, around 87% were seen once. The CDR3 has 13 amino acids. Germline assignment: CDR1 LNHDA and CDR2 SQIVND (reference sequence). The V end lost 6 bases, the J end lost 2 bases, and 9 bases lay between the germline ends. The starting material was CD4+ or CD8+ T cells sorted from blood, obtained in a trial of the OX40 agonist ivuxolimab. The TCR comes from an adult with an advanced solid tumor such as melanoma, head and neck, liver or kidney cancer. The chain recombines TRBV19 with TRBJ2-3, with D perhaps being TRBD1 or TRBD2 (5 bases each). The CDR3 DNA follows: TGTGCCAGTAGCCCGGGGACCACAGATACGCAGTATTTT. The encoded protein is CASSPGTTDTQYF.